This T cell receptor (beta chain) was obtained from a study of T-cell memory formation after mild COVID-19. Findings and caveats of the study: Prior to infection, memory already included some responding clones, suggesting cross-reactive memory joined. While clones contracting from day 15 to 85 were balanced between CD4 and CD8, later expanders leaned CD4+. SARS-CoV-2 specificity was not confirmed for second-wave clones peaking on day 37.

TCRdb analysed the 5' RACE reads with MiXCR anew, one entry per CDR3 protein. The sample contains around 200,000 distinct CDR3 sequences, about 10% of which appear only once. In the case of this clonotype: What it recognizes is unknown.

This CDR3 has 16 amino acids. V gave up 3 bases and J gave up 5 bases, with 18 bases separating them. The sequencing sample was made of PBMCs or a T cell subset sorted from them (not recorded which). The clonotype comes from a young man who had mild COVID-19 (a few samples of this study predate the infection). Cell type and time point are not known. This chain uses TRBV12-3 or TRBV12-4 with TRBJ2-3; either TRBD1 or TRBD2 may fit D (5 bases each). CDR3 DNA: TGTGCCAGCAGTTTGGGGGTAGGGTTCGGTGGAGATACGCAGTATTTT. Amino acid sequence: CASSLGVGFGGDTQYF.